These 18 T cell receptor beta chains originate from one sample sequenced in a study of regulatory T cells in long-lasting Graves disease. The authors built TCR beta libraries using iRepertoire HTBI primers and Arm-PCR of CDR3 regions. TCRdb reanalysed the multiplex PCR reads using MiXCR and keeps one entry per CDR3 protein. This sample has over 450,000 distinct CDR3 sequences, with under 25% found just once. Time point described: persistent/refractory GD, antithyroid drugs over 5 years with positive TRAb. Scientists built the TCR library using RNA that was extracted from PBMCs. Sample: peripheral blood mononuclear cells (PBMCs), taken when the disease was refractory, from a patient treated with antithyroid drugs. These receptors were collected from a female donor with Graves disease.

This clonotype was counted only a few times. The V gene is TRBV20-1, the J gene TRBJ2-7; 10 bases fit TRBD1. Germline V gives CDR1 DFQATT, CDR2 SNEGSKA (reference sequence). Trimming cost V 6 bases and J 1 base; bases outside gene matches: 9. The CDR3 is 15 residues long. The CDR3, as DNA: TGCAGTGCGAAACATCCGGGACAGGGGTCCTACGAGCAGTACTTC. Translating gives CSAKHPGQGSYEQYF.

V gene TRBV5-6 combines with J gene TRBJ2-5; 10 positions agree with TRBD2. With V trimmed by 0 bases and J by 5 bases, 4 bases remained unmatched. CDR3 size: 15 residues. CDR1 and CDR2 (germline): SGHDT, YYEEEE. CDR3 DNA sequence: TGTGCCAGCAGCTTGGAACTAGCGGGGACGGAGACCCAGTACTTC. This codes for CASSLELAGTETQYF.

This clonotype was seen many times. The chain recombines TRBV2 with TRBJ2-5, with D tentatively TRBD2 (7 bases). The CDR3 spans 13 residues. The germline V and J ends were trimmed by 8 bases and 5 bases, with 15 bases remaining between them. Germline CDR1 SNHLY, CDR2 FYNNEI. CDR3 DNA: TGTGCCAGCGGAATGAGGGGGGGCGAGACCCAGTACTTC. Translation: CASGMRGGETQYF.

This clonotype was seen at least ten times. J is TRBJ2-5 and V is TRBV5-6; the D gene is possibly TRBD1 (6 bases). The CDR3 is 14 amino acids. Germline V CDR1 and CDR2: SGHDT, YYEEEE. V lost 0 bases and J 5 bases, leaving 11 bases between the germline ends. CDR3 nucleotide sequence: TGTGCCAGCAGCTTGGAAGCAGGGGTTGAGACCCAGTACTTC. It encodes CASSLEAGVETQYF.

The chain combines TRBV6-5 with TRBJ2-1, with TRBD2 matching 8 bases. The CDR3 sequence is 16 residues long. Per germline, CDR1 MNHEY and CDR2 SVGAGI. Trimming cost V 0 bases and J 1 base; bases outside gene matches: 2. The CDR3 loop reads CASSYSAGASYNEQFF. As DNA, the CDR3 is TGTGCCAGCAGTTACTCAGCGGGAGCGTCCTACAATGAGCAGTTCTTC.

The sample holds many counts of this clonotype. The chain is built from TRBV6-1 and TRBJ1-5; D remains unclear. The germline CDR1 and CDR2 sequences are MNHNS and SASEGT. This CDR3 is 15 amino acids long. Trimming pared 2 bases from V and 6 bases from J, leaving 14 bases between. CDR3 coding DNA: TGTGCCAGCAGTGAATCGGTCAGGCCGTTTCAGCCCCAGCATTTT. Residues: CASSESVRPFQPQHF.

This clonotype was counted between two and nine times. V usage is TRBV3-1 and J usage is TRBJ2-2, with D tentatively TRBD2 (6 bases). With 4 bases removed from V and 6 bases from J, the gap between germline ends came to 15 bases. Germline-derived CDR1 and CDR2 are LGHDT and YNNKEL (reference sequence). The CDR3 is made up of 15 amino acids. CDR3 sequence: CASSPKGLRPGELFF. The CDR3 coding sequence is TGTGCCAGCAGCCCAAAGGGACTGCGACCCGGGGAGCTGTTTTTT.

This clonotype was found many times. The J gene is TRBJ1-4, the V gene TRBV2; weak D call: TRBD1 (5 bases). V lost 2 bases and J lost 4, with 11 bases in between. The CDR3 is made up of 15 amino acids. Germline lookup yields CDR1 SNHLY and CDR2 FYNNEI. The CDR3 DNA reads TGTGCCAGCAGTGAAAGTGACAGCCGTAATGAAAAACTGTTTTTT. Its protein product is CASSESDSRNEKLFF.

This clonotype occurred a few times. A clone one base away is much larger, so this may be a read error. The genes are TRBV7-2 and TRBJ2-7; 9 nucleotides match TRBD1. CDR3 length equals 15 residues. Germline values: CDR1 SGHTA, CDR2 FQGNSA. CDR3 in amino acids: CASSFGQGLPYGQYF. The CDR3 nucleotides are TGTGCCAGCAGCTTCGGACAGGGGCTGCCCTACGGGCAGTACTTC.

At least ten counts were recorded for this clonotype. This rearrangement joins TRBV7-2 to TRBJ1-2, with no clear D. Germline V gives CDR1 SGHTA, CDR2 FQGNSA. The CDR3 is 11 residues long. V was pared by 4 bases and J by 8 bases, with 8 bases between. The CDR3 bases are TGTGCCAGCAGCTCCGGTATGGGCTACACCTTC. Translating it yields CASSSGMGYTF.

In this sample, this clonotype turned up a few times. The rearrangement links TRBV20-1 to TRBJ1-4, with TRBD1 matching 7 bases. Germline values: CDR1 DFQATT, CDR2 SNEGSKA (reference sequence). CDR3 length: 13 residues. Losses at the gene ends were 3 bases for V and 3 bases for J; bases not matched to a gene: 1. CDR3 residues: CSASTGANEKLFF. The CDR3 coding sequence is TGCAGTGCTAGTACAGGGGCTAATGAAAAACTGTTTTTT.

This clonotype was counted a few times. This chain uses TRBV5-5 with TRBJ2-3, with 7 bases lining up with TRBD2. V was pared by 2 bases and J by 10 bases, with 10 bases of the junction left unmatched. Germline CDR1 is SGHKS and CDR2 is YYEKEE (reference sequence). The CDR3 totals 14 residues. The CDR3 reads CASSLSTGTTAQYF. CDR3 bases: TGTGCCAGCAGCTTATCGACCGGGACTACAGCGCAGTATTTT.

There are many counts of this clonotype. The chain carries TRBV6-1 and TRBJ1-6; 8 bases line up with TRBD1. The length of the CDR3 is 17 residues. CDR1 and CDR2 from the germline V gene are MNHNS and SASEGT. With 8 bases clipped from V and 0 bases from J, the junction kept 9 bases outside the gene matches. The CDR3 here is CASQTGQASSYNSPLHF. The CDR3 DNA reads as TGTGCCAGCCAAACGGGACAGGCGAGCTCCTATAATTCACCCCTCCACTTT.

This clonotype occurred many times. The chain recombines TRBV7-3 with TRBJ2-2, with no clear D. This CDR3 has 13 residues. Germline-derived CDR1 and CDR2 are SGHTA and FQGTGA. V lost 2 bases, J lost 4 bases, and 5 bases lay in between. The CDR3 coding sequence is TGTGCCAGCAGCTTAGAGCGCACCGGGGAGCTGTTTTTT. This sequence encodes CASSLERTGELFF.

This clonotype occurred a few times. A much larger clone differs from this one at a single base, so this may be a read error. This sequence joins TRBV6-2 or TRBV6-3 and TRBJ2-7, with D possibly called TRBD1 or TRBD2 (5 bases each). CDR3 size: 14 residues. Germline CDR1 is MNHEY and CDR2 is SVGEGT. Trimming cost V 5 bases and J 4 bases, with 15 bases left between them. CDR3 in amino acids: CASSTGAGFYEQYF. The CDR3 nucleotides read TGTGCCAGCAGTACCGGGGCAGGATTTTACGAGCAGTACTTC.

This clonotype has only a few counts. A much larger clone is a single base away; this may be a read error. The gene calls are TRBV30 and TRBJ1-1, with no clear D. The CDR3 is 12 amino acids. Germline V lookup: CDR1 GTSNPN, CDR2 SVGIG (reference sequence). Written as DNA, the CDR3 is TGTGTCTGGAGTGTCCTGAACACTGAAGCTTTCTTT. Its translation: CVWSVLNTEAFF.

This clonotype was detected ten times or more. The chain joins TRBV5-1 to TRBJ1-4; TRBD1 agrees at 7 bases. Per the germline V gene, CDR1 is SGHRS and CDR2 is YFSETQ. The CDR3 runs 17 residues. Trimming removed 4 bases from V and 6 bases from J; junction bases left unmatched: 15. The CDR3 reads CASSPGQDQLWYEKLFF. CDR3 sequence (DNA): TGCGCCAGCAGCCCCGGACAGGACCAGTTGTGGTATGAAAAACTGTTTTTT.

Many counts were recorded for this clonotype. The J gene is TRBJ2-7, the V gene TRBV28; the D is unclear. V lost 2 bases, J lost 0 bases, and 14 bases lay in between. The CDR3 is made up of 16 amino acids. Per the germline V gene, CDR1 is MDHEN and CDR2 is SYDVKM. The CDR3 nucleotides are TGTGCCAGCAGTTTAATGCCAGGCCCCAGCTCCTACGAGCAGTACTTC. This sequence encodes CASSLMPGPSSYEQYF.